This is a list of T cell receptor beta chains from one sample in a study of CD8+ T cells in alopecia areata. Method: immunoSEQ multiplex PCR; TCRdb's copy keeps in-frame clones and lacks some. The sample has just over 150,000 clones; about 51% are singletons. The specimen comprised CD8+ T cells sorted from blood, sampled at week 0. These receptors all come from a human donor with alopecia areata. CDR3s include the opening cysteine and the closing phenylalanine or tryptophan. The order of the fields is CDR3 length, V gene, D gene, J gene, clone size, CDR3 DNA, CDR3 protein. A D gene is named only where the DNA matches it firmly. The listing skips clone size in some rows; elsewhere it reads once, few, many or a size class.

14	TRBV4-3	TRBD2	TRBJ2-7	few	TGCGCCAGCAGCCACACTAGCGGGGGATACGAGCAGTACTTC	CASSHTSGGYEQYF
14	TRBV5-6	TRBD2	TRBJ2-1	.	TGTGCCAGCAGCTTGCCGGGGGGTCACAATGAGCAGTTCTTC	CASSLPGGHNEQFF
11	TRBV29-1	.	TRBJ2-7	few	TGCAGCGTTCAGGCCCCCTACGAGCAGTACTTC	CSVQAPYEQYF
15	TRBV7-8	.	TRBJ2-5	.	TGTGCCAGCAGCTTAGTCCCCAGGGTTGGGGAGACCCAGTACTTC	CASSLVPRVGETQYF
17	TRBV29-1	.	TRBJ2-6	.	TGCAGCGGACGGCGGGAATTGACTTACTCTGGGGCCAACGTCCTGACTTTC	CSGRRELTYSGANVLTF
11	TRBV20-1	.	TRBJ2-7	.	TGCAGTGCTGGGGACGGGGGAGAGCAGTACTTC	CSAGDGGEQYF
17	TRBV4-3	.	TRBJ2-2	.	TGCGCCAGCAGCCAAGCGGTTCACGAAACGCGTTCCGGGGAGCTGTTTTTT	CASSQAVHETRSGELFF
13	TRBV7-9	.	TRBJ2-7	.	TGTGCCAGCAGCCCAGGACAGATCTACGAGCAGTACTTC	CASSPGQIYEQYF
12	TRBV29-1	TRBD1	TRBJ1-2	few	TGCAGCGTACCGGGACAGGGTTATGGCTACACCTTC	CSVPGQGYGYTF
15	TRBV19	.	TRBJ2-3	.	TGTGCCAGTAGCCCGCTAATTGGGGCCACAGATACGCAGTATTTT	CASSPLIGATDTQYF
14	TRBV7-8	.	TRBJ2-5	.	TGTGCCAGCAGCTCTCGGGCGGGCCAAGAGACCCAGTACTTC	CASSSRAGQETQYF
13	TRBV5-6	.	TRBJ2-7	few	TGTGCCAGCAGCCCTGGGACATTATACGAGCAGTACTTC	CASSPGTLYEQYF
13	TRBV29-1	.	TRBJ2-2	.	TGCAGCGTTGGGGACTTGAACACCGGGGAGCTGTTTTTT	CSVGDLNTGELFF
13	TRBV7-8	.	TRBJ1-1	few	TGTGCCAGCAGCCGACCAGCTGGTACTGAAGCTTTCTTT	CASSRPAGTEAFF
11	TRBV2	.	TRBJ1-1	.	TGTGCCAGCAGGGGGAGGGCTGAAGCTTTCTTT	CASRGRAEAFF
14	TRBV5-6	TRBD1	TRBJ1-1	.	TGTGCCAGCAGCTTCGGGACAGCCCCCGTTGAAGCTTTCTTT	CASSFGTAPVEAFF
13	TRBV29-1	.	TRBJ1-2	.	TGCAGCGTCAAGATGGGGCAGGGGTATGGCTACACCTTC	CSVKMGQGYGYTF
11	TRBV29-1	.	TRBJ1-2	.	TGCAGCGCCTCTTTCCGGGAGGGCTACACCTTC	CSASFREGYTF
14	TRBV7-2	.	TRBJ2-7	few	TGTGCCAGCAGCTCCTGGGAGGGGGCCGACGAGCAGTACTTC	CASSSWEGADEQYF
13	TRBV27	.	TRBJ2-1	.	TGTGCCAGCAGTGGGGTAGGAGACAATGAGCAGTTCTTC	CASSGVGDNEQFF
11	TRBV28	.	TRBJ2-5	.	TGTGCCAGCAGCTTCGGAGAGACCCAGTACTTC	CASSFGETQYF
12	TRBV9	.	TRBJ2-1	.	TGTGCCAGCAGTAAAGCATACAATGAGCAGTTCTTC	CASSKAYNEQFF
13	TRBV7-9	.	TRBJ2-5	.	TGTGCCAGCAGCTCCAGGATTAGGGAGACCCAGTACTTC	CASSSRIRETQYF
13	TRBV10-3	.	TRBJ1-5	.	TGTGCCATCAGAAGACAGGTCGGAGAGCCCCAGCATTTT	CAIRRQVGEPQHF
13	TRBV27	.	TRBJ1-2	.	TGTGCCAGCAGCGAAGTGGGGGGTCACGGCTACACCTTC	CASSEVGGHGYTF
14	TRBV13	TRBD1	TRBJ1-1	.	TGTGCCAGCAGCTTCCCGGGACAGGGGCCTGAAGCTTTCTTT	CASSFPGQGPEAFF
14	TRBV10-3	.	TRBJ2-3	.	TGTGCCATCAGTGGCGATGGGGGAGCAGATACGCAGTATTTT	CAISGDGGADTQYF
14	TRBV5-1	TRBD1	TRBJ2-1	few	TGCGCCAGCAGCCTCGGGACAGGGGACAATGAGCAGTTCTTC	CASSLGTGDNEQFF
15	TRBV7-6	.	TRBJ1-1	.	TGTGCCAGCAGCTTAAGCGGGGATGGAAACACTGAAGCTTTCTTT	CASSLSGDGNTEAFF
16	TRBV27	TRBD2	TRBJ2-1	few	TGTGCCAGCAGTTTAGGAGCGGGGAGAACCTACAATGAGCAGTTCTTC	CASSLGAGRTYNEQFF
16	TRBV7-2	TRBD2	TRBJ2-3	.	TGTGCCAGCAGCTTATCAGCGGGGGCCGCCCCAGATACGCAGTATTTT	CASSLSAGAAPDTQYF
12	TRBV9	.	TRBJ1-1	medium-sized	TGTGCCAGCAGCGGCAGGGAACCCGAAGCTTTCTTT	CASSGREPEAFF
15	TRBV9	.	TRBJ1-2	.	TGTGCCAGCAGCCCCTTAGAGAGGGCTAACTATGGCTACACCTTC	CASSPLERANYGYTF
15	TRBV28	.	TRBJ1-6	.	TGTGCCAGCACCAAACCCATAGGGCAAAATTCACCCCTCCACTTT	CASTKPIGQNSPLHF
17	TRBV30	TRBD1	TRBJ1-1	.	TGTGCCTGGAGTGGAGGGATGGACAGGGCAGGGAACACTGAAGCTTTCTTT	CAWSGGMDRAGNTEAFF
13	TRBV2	TRBD1	TRBJ2-7	.	TGTGCCAGCACGGGACAGGGCTCCTACGAGCAGTACTTC	CASTGQGSYEQYF
13	TRBV30	.	TRBJ2-2	.	TGTGCCTGGAGAGGAGGGGCCGCCGGGGAGCTGTTTTTT	CAWRGGAAGELFF
13	TRBV5-6	.	TRBJ2-7	.	TGTGCCAGCACGGGACAACAGCGACTCGAGCAGTACTTC	CASTGQQRLEQYF
17	TRBV7-2	TRBD2	TRBJ2-3	.	TGTGCCAGCAGCTTAAATCCAGCGGGAGTCGATCGCGATACGCAGTATTTT	CASSLNPAGVDRDTQYF
13	TRBV7-9	.	TRBJ1-5	.	TGTGCCAGCAGCCTCGGTTCTTCCCAGCCCCAGCATTTT	CASSLGSSQPQHF
14	TRBV5-6	.	TRBJ2-7	.	TGTGCCAGCAGCTTGGGGCGGATCCGCTACGAGCAGTACTTC	CASSLGRIRYEQYF
15	TRBV4-3	.	TRBJ1-4	few	TGCGCCAGCAGCCAAGTATTCAGGGAGGATGAAAAACTGTTTTTT	CASSQVFREDEKLFF
15	TRBV11-3	.	TRBJ2-3	.	TGTGCCAGCAGCTTAGATCAGGGAGGCACAGATACGCAGTATTTT	CASSLDQGGTDTQYF
12	TRBV2	.	TRBJ2-3	.	TGTGCCAGCAGGAGAGGCGAGTATACGCAGTATTTT	CASRRGEYTQYF
13	TRBV7-9	.	TRBJ1-5	.	TGTGCCAGCAGCTTAAGTGATAATCAGCCCCAGCATTTT	CASSLSDNQPQHF
14	TRBV29-1	.	TRBJ1-1	.	TGCAGCGTTAAAGACGGTGGGCAGAGCACTGAAGCTTTCTTT	CSVKDGGQSTEAFF
15	TRBV2	.	TRBJ1-2	.	TGTGCCAGCAGTGGGACAGAAGAAGGTGTCGATGGCTACACCTTC	CASSGTEEGVDGYTF
13	TRBV11-2	TRBD2	TRBJ2-5	.	TGTGCCAGCAGCGACCCCGGGGGGGAGACCCAGTACTTC	CASSDPGGETQYF
14	TRBV15	.	TRBJ2-2	.	TGTGCCACCAGCACTTTAAGCGCAGACGGGGAGCTGTTTTTT	CATSTLSADGELFF
16	TRBV13	.	TRBJ1-3	few	TGTGCCAGCAGCTTACTACCAGACAGGACTGGAAACACCATATATTTT	CASSLLPDRTGNTIYF
15	TRBV9	TRBD1	TRBJ2-7	few	TGTGCCAGCAGCGCCTCCGGGACAGGGGGCCAAGAGCAGTACTTC	CASSASGTGGQEQYF
15	TRBV25-1	TRBD1	TRBJ2-7	.	TGTGCCAGCAGTGATTTCTCGACAGGGATCTACGAGCAGTACTTC	CASSDFSTGIYEQYF
14	TRBV23-1	TRBD1	TRBJ1-2	.	TGCGCCAGCAGTCAAAGACAGGGGGCGAACGGCTACACCTTC	CASSQRQGANGYTF
13	TRBV9	.	TRBJ1-2	.	TGTGCCAGCAGCGTAACAGGAGGGGATGGCTACACCTTC	CASSVTGGDGYTF
15	TRBV25-1	TRBD2	TRBJ2-3	.	TGTGCCAGCAGTGCAGCGGGGGGCAGCACAGATACGCAGTATTTT	CASSAAGGSTDTQYF